A single sample gave rise to the 8 T cell receptor beta chains below, sequenced in a study of PD-L1 blockade in urothelial cancer (dated by TCRdb to about 2017). Library construction relied on the immunoSEQ multiplex PCR assay. TCRdb carries this immuneACCESS record with in-frame sequences only. Its versions omit some clonotypes, under half of them owing to an unresolved V gene in the studies checked, with the rest unexplained. For this sample the table gives 60,000 to 85,000 clones, of which roughly 87% were detected only once. The ten biggest clones cover about 6% of the sample. Sequences were derived from PBMCs, sampled around atezolizumab (anti-PD-L1) treatment. These receptors all come from a woman aged 70-85 years with urothelial cancer.

This clone was observed once. The V gene is TRBV30, the J gene TRBJ1-1; TRBD1 aligns across 8 bases. Trimming took 3 bases from V and 1 from J; bases not matched to a gene: 4. The V gene's germline CDR1 is GTSNPN and CDR2 SVGIG (reference sequence). The length of the CDR3 is 14 residues. The CDR3 sequence: CAWSPGTGNTEAFF. As DNA, the CDR3 is TGTGCCTGGAGCCCCGGGACAGGGAACACTGAAGCTTTCTTT.

The chain employs TRBV10-3 and TRBJ2-1; 7 bases are shared with TRBD2. V lost 6 bases, J lost 1 base, and 6 bases stayed unmatched. The CDR3 totals 15 residues. In germline, CDR1 is ENHRY, CDR2 SYGVKD. Here the CDR3 reads CAISDQLASYNEQFF. DNA for the CDR3: TGTGCCATCAGCGACCAACTAGCGTCCTACAATGAGCAGTTCTTC.

The chain uses TRBV30 and TRBJ1-2; TRBD1 might be the D (6 bases). CDR1 and CDR2 from the germline V gene are GTSNPN and SVGIG (reference sequence). Trimming stripped 5 bases from V and 6 bases from J, with 19 bases between. The CDR3 is 14 residues long. This CDR3 reads CAWAGRGYRHGYTF. The CDR3 DNA sequence: TGTGCCTGGGCGGGCAGGGGATATCGGCATGGCTACACCTTC.

The chain combines TRBV1 with TRBJ2-3; the table's TRBD2 call for D was not verified on the DNA. TRBV1 is a listed pseudogene. The CDR3 loop spans 13 amino acids. CDR3 DNA: TGCACCAGCAGTAGAGGAGGCACAGATACGCAGTATTTT. This gives the protein CTSSRGGTDTQYF.

This clone appeared a single time. The chain employs TRBV18 and TRBJ2-1, with TRBD2 as a possible D gene (5 bases). CDR1 and CDR2 (germline): KGHSH, LQKENI. V was trimmed by 2 bases and J by 1 base, leaving 12 bases between them. This CDR3 is built from 16 residues. The CDR3 spells CASSPSMGASYNEQFF. The CDR3 bases are TGTGCCAGCTCACCATCGATGGGAGCTTCCTACAATGAGCAGTTCTTC.

The chain employs TRBV5-1 and TRBJ2-1; TRBD2 matches at 7 bases. This CDR3 contains 15 residues. V gave up 2 bases and J gave up 6 bases; unmatched junction bases: 8. The germline V gene encodes CDR1 SGHRS and CDR2 YFSETQ. The CDR3 DNA reads TGCGCCAGCAGCTTCCGGGAGGCCGCATCCAATGAGCAGTTCTTC. Translated: CASSFREAASNEQFF.

The rearrangement links TRBV11-1 to TRBJ2-1, with 8 bases aligning to TRBD2. The CDR3 is 15 amino acids. Germline V gene data show CDR1 as SGHAT and CDR2 as FQDESV (reference sequence). The trim removed 1 base at V and 5 bases at J, leaving 4 bases unmatched. The CDR3 DNA follows: TGTGCCAGCAGCTTAGGGACTAGCCAGGACAATGAGCAGTTCTTC. Residues: CASSLGTSQDNEQFF.

The chain has TRBV10-3 and TRBJ2-7; maybe TRBD1 (6 bases). With 3 bases removed from V and 2 bases from J, the gap between germline ends came to 14 bases. This CDR3 region has 15 residues. Per the germline V gene, CDR1 is ENHRY and CDR2 is SYGVKD. CDR3 sequence: CAISDGQGKAYEQYF. The DNA of the CDR3 is TGTGCCATCAGTGACGGGCAGGGGAAGGCCTACGAGCAGTACTTC.